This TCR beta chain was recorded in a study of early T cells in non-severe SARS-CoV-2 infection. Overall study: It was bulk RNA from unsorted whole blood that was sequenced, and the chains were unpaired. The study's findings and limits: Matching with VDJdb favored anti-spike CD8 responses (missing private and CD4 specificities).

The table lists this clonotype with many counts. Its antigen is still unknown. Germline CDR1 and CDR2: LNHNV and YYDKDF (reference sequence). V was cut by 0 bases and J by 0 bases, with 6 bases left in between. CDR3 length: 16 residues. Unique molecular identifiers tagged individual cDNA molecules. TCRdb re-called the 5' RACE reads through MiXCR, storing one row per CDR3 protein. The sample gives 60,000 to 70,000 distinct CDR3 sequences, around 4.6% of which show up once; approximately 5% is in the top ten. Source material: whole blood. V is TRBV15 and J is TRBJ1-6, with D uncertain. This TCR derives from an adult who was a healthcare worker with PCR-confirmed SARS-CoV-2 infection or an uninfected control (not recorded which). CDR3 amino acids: CATSRDLSSYNSPLHF. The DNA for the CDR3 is TGTGCCACCAGCAGAGATCTGAGCTCCTATAATTCACCCCTCCACTTT. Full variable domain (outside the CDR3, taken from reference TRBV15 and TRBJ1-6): DAMVIQNPRYQVTQFGKPVTLSCSQTLNHNVMYWYQQKSSQAPKLLFHYYDKDFNNEADTPDNFQSRRPNTSFCFLDIRSPGLGDTAMYLCATSRDLSSYNSPLHFGNGTRLTVT.